The 17 T cell receptor beta chains below all came from one sample that was sequenced in a study of blood T cell dynamics during melanoma immunotherapy. As for time point: pre-treatment baseline. The method was immunoSEQ multiplex PCR; TCRdb's version includes in-frame clones alone and lacks a portion of them. In the table there are over 20,000 clones, roughly 91% of which are singletons. The sequences come from blood, collected from a patient treated with checkpoint blockade. These receptors were obtained from a human donor with melanoma.

The chain has TRBV19 and TRBJ1-2; D unclear. There are 13 residues in the CDR3. Germline-derived CDR1 and CDR2 are LNHDA and SQIVND (reference sequence). Trimming cost V 5 bases and J 2 bases, with 9 bases left between them. This CDR3 is CASSVGINYGYTF. CDR3 DNA sequence: TGTGCCAGTAGTGTCGGGATAAACTATGGCTACACCTTC.

The chain links TRBV6-1 to TRBJ1-2, with D unclear. Germline assignment: CDR1 MNHNS and CDR2 SASEGT. Trimming took 8 bases from V and 3 from J, leaving 16 bases between them. The CDR3 spans 14 residues. The CDR3 protein is CASYRALWDYGYTF. The CDR3 DNA follows: TGTGCCAGCTACCGGGCCCTTTGGGACTATGGCTACACCTTC.

This clone was seen only once. The CDR3 DNA reads as TGTGCCAGCAGCCAAGGATCAATTAGGGGCGGGGGGTACCTGAGCACAGATACGCAGTATTTT. Protein sequence: CASSQGSIRGGGYLSTDTQYF. J is TRBJ2-3 and V is TRBV4-2, with 8 positions matching TRBD2. Germline V gene lookup returns CDR1 LGHNA and CDR2 YNFKEQ. The CDR3 extends over 21 amino acids. The V and J ends lost 1 base and 0 bases, in that order; junction bases with no gene match: 18.

This chain uses TRBV6-6 with TRBJ1-1; maybe TRBD1 (5 bases). Germline V gene lookup returns CDR1 MNHNY and CDR2 SVGAGI (reference sequence). The CDR3 totals 15 residues. V lost 2 bases, J lost 0 bases, and 10 bases lay in between. The DNA of the CDR3 is TGTGCCAGCAGTTACGGGGCAGTTCTGAACACTGAAGCTTTCTTT. Its protein is CASSYGAVLNTEAFF.

This chain joins TRBV6-1 and TRBJ1-2; D perhaps matches TRBD1 (6 bases). The CDR3 runs to 17 residues. The ends were cut back, 0 bases at V and 8 bases at J, with 22 bases in the middle. The germline gives CDR1 MNHNS, CDR2 SASEGT. The CDR3 loop reads CASSEAHGGSQVQGYTF. The CDR3 DNA follows: TGTGCCAGCAGTGAAGCGCATGGGGGCAGTCAAGTCCAGGGCTACACCTTC.

The J gene is TRBJ1-3, the V gene TRBV6-6; a possible D gene is TRBD1 (6 bases). CDR3 length: 13 amino acids. The ends were cut back, 7 bases at V and 2 bases at J, with 9 bases in the middle. Germline V gene data show CDR1 as MNHNY and CDR2 as SVGAGI (reference sequence). CDR3 bases: TGTGCCAGCATCAGGGGCGCTGGAAACACCATATATTTT. Translating gives CASIRGAGNTIYF.

The chain joins TRBV5-8 to TRBJ2-5; D remains ambiguous. V was cut by 4 bases and J by 7 bases, with 17 bases left in between. The CDR3 contains 14 residues. Germline lookup yields CDR1 SGHTS and CDR2 YDEGEE. The CDR3 nucleotides read TGTGCCAGCAGCCCGCGGCAGATTCCGCGGACCCAGTACTTC. Amino acids: CASSPRQIPRTQYF.

The DNA for the CDR3 is TGTGCCAGCAGCGTAGAGGGCCTCCCGGGGTACGAGCAGTACTTC. Amino acids: CASSVEGLPGYEQYF. The rearrangement links TRBV9 to TRBJ2-7, with D possibly matching TRBD2 (5 bases). The CDR3 is 15 amino acids. The ends were cut back, 0 bases at V and 4 bases at J, with 14 bases in the middle. Germline CDR1 and CDR2: SGDLS and YYNGEE.

The chain uses TRBV29-1 and TRBJ1-5; D ambiguous. This CDR3 is 13 amino acids long. V lost 6 bases to trimming and J lost 1 base, with 10 bases between them. Germline lookup yields CDR1 SQVTM and CDR2 ANQGSEA. Here the CDR3 reads CSVVSASNQPQHF. The CDR3 coding sequence is TGCAGCGTCGTATCGGCGAGCAATCAGCCCCAGCATTTT.

The rearrangement joins TRBV5-1 to TRBJ2-7, with 8 positions matching TRBD1. The V gene end was trimmed by 3 bases and the J gene end by 6 bases; junction bases not matched to a gene: 8. CDR1 and CDR2 from the germline V gene are SGHRS and YFSETQ. This CDR3 has 14 residues. The CDR3 region has the DNA TGCGCCAGCAGCTCTCAGGGGGCGGGTAGCGAGCAGTACTTC. Translating it yields CASSSQGAGSEQYF.

This CDR3 reads CASSGPGRQEQYF. The CDR3 DNA sequence: TGTGCCAGCAGCGGTCCCGGCAGGCAAGAGCAGTACTTC. The V gene is TRBV9, the J gene TRBJ2-7; D unclear. The CDR3 contains 13 residues. The V and J ends lost 3 bases and 7 bases respectively, with 14 bases between them. The germline CDR1 and CDR2 sequences are SGDLS and YYNGEE.

The sample holds a few counts of this clone. The rearrangement uses TRBV2 and TRBJ2-7, with 10 nucleotides matching TRBD2. The germline CDR1 and CDR2 sequences are SNHLY and FYNNEI. The CDR3 length is 15 residues. Losses at the gene ends were 9 bases for V and 0 bases for J; bases not matched to a gene: 8. CDR3 DNA: TGTGCCAGTCGAATAGCGGGGGGACTCTCCTACGAGCAGTACTTC. Its protein is CASRIAGGLSYEQYF. The full variable domain, its missing parts supplied by reference TRBV2 and TRBJ2-7, is EPEVTQTPSHQVTQMGQEVILRCVPISNHLYFYWYRQILGQKVEFLVSFYNNEISEKSEIFDDQFSVERPDGSNFTLKIRSTKLEDSAMYFCASRIAGGLSYEQYFGPGTRLTVT.

CDR3 sequence reads: CASLLGYSNQPQHF. CDR3 in DNA: TGTGCCAGCTTACTCGGTTATAGCAATCAGCCCCAGCATTTT. This sequence joins TRBV28 and TRBJ1-5; D not certain. Trimming took 8 bases from V and 0 from J, leaving 11 bases between them. This CDR3 has 14 residues. Germline loops: CDR1 MDHEN, CDR2 SYDVKM.

The CDR3 loop reads CATRLSTDTQYF. CDR3 DNA sequence: TGCGCCACCCGACTCAGCACAGATACGCAGTATTTT. The chain employs TRBV10-2 and TRBJ2-3; D remains ambiguous. This CDR3 has 12 amino acids. Per the germline V gene, CDR1 is WSHSY and CDR2 is SAAADI. V lost 10 bases, J lost 0 bases, and 8 bases lay in between.

This clone is a singleton in its sample. The CDR3 sequence: CASSLPGTGGNGYTF. Written as DNA, the CDR3 is TGTGCCAGCAGCCTCCCCGGGACAGGGGGCAATGGCTACACCTTC. V gene TRBV5-5 combines with J gene TRBJ1-2; 12 bases agree with TRBD1. J was trimmed by 6 bases and V by 4 bases; bases with no gene match: 7. This CDR3 spans 15 amino acids. Germline CDR1 SGHKS, CDR2 YYEKEE (reference sequence).

Here the CDR3 DNA reads TGCGCCAGCAGCTTGGCCGGGTATCCTTACGAGCAGTACTTC. Translated, it gives CASSLAGYPYEQYF. The rearrangement joins TRBV5-1 to TRBJ2-7; D is uncertain. CDR1 SGHRS and CDR2 YFSETQ come from the germline V gene. Trimming left V 0 bases short and J 4 bases short, with 11 bases between. CDR3 length: 14 residues.

This chain joins TRBV27 and TRBJ2-6; unclear D gene. Per the germline V gene, CDR1 is MNHEY and CDR2 is SMNVEV (reference sequence). V gave up 3 bases and J gave up 0 bases, with 21 bases separating them. CDR3 size: 20 residues. The CDR3: CASSFRTTWQPVSGANVLTF. CDR3 sequence (DNA): TGTGCCAGCAGTTTTCGAACGACCTGGCAGCCCGTCTCTGGGGCCAACGTCCTGACTTTC.